The 31 T cell receptor beta chains in this list originate from one sample, sequenced in a study of cytomegalovirus exposure and HLA in healthy donors. In the PCR, 60 Vbeta and 13 Jbeta primers were used. The protocol was immunoSEQ multiplex PCR, while the TCRdb copy is restricted to in-frame clones and leaves out a portion. This table holds roughly 250,000 clones, around 65% found once. Sequencing was carried out using PBMCs. These receptor sequences come from a female donor in good health and CMV-seronegative.

This clone was counted a few times. The junction does not match germline at one end; this may be a read error. DNA for the CDR3: TGTTCCAGCAGCCCCCTGGGACTTCAGCCCCAGCATTTT. Amino acids: CSSSPLGLQPQHF. The chain recombines TRBV7-9 with TRBJ1-5, with a weak D call TRBD1 (5 bases). Germline loops: CDR1 SEHNR, CDR2 FQNEAQ (reference sequence). The CDR3 has 13 residues. Complete variable domain (other parts from reference TRBV7-9 and TRBJ1-5): DTGVSQNPRHKITKRGQNVTFRCDPISEHNRLYWYRQTLGQGPEFLTYFQNEAQLEKSRLLSDRFSAERPKGSFSTLEIQRTEQGDSAMYLCSSSPLGLQPQHFGDGTRLSIL.

V usage is TRBV11-2 and J usage is TRBJ1-1; D uncertain. This CDR3 comprises 18 residues. Trimming took off 4 bases at V and 4 bases at J, with 25 bases between the two ends. The germline V gene has CDR1 SGHAT and CDR2 FQNNGV. The CDR3 nucleotides are TGTGCCAGCAGCTCCGAAGGGTCCGAGCGGGCTAGAGGCACTGAAGCTTTCTTT. As protein: CASSSEGSERARGTEAFF.

This chain uses TRBV5-6 with TRBJ1-1; 7 nucleotides match TRBD1. Looked up from germline, CDR1 is SGHDT and CDR2 is YYEEEE. CDR3 length: 12 amino acids. J lost 6 bases, V lost 4 bases, and 3 bases had no gene match. In DNA form, the CDR3 reads TGTGCCAGCAGCGGGGGACAGTCTGAAGCTTTCTTT. This translates into CASSGGQSEAFF.

The CDR3 DNA reads TGCGCCAGCCGGACTAGCGGGAGCGCAGATACGCAGTATTTT. It codes for CASRTSGSADTQYF. This chain links TRBV5-1 with TRBJ2-3; 13 nucleotides agree with TRBD2. In germline, CDR1 is SGHRS, CDR2 YFSETQ. The trim removed 7 bases at V and 4 bases at J, leaving 3 bases unmatched. This CDR3 is 14 amino acids long.

J is TRBJ2-1 and V is TRBV6-1; D uncertain. This CDR3 is built from 15 residues. V shed 3 bases and J shed 5 bases, with 14 bases lying between them. CDR1 and CDR2 (germline): MNHNS, SASEGT. For the CDR3, the DNA is TGTGCCAGCAGTGAGAGGTCAGCTCGAGACAATGAGCAGTTCTTC. Translation gives CASSERSARDNEQFF.

CDR3 in amino acids: CASSAQGQAYGYTF. The DNA for the CDR3 is TGCGCCAGCAGCGCCCAGGGACAGGCCTATGGCTACACCTTC. This chain connects TRBV5-1 to TRBJ1-2, with 8 bases matching TRBD1. The CDR3 is made up of 14 amino acids. Germline CDR1 SGHRS, CDR2 YFSETQ. Trimming removed 4 bases from V and 4 bases from J; junction bases left unmatched: 6.

The chain recombines TRBV6-7 with TRBJ2-7; 7 nucleotides match TRBD1. TRBV6-7 is an ORF for which the function is uncertain. Trimming at V came to 2 bases and at J to 2 bases, leaving 3 bases not matched to a gene. This CDR3 has 14 amino acids. The CDR3 nucleotides read TGTGCCAGCAGTTACGACAGGGACCCCTACGAGCAGTACTTC. It specifies CASSYDRDPYEQYF.

J is TRBJ2-7 and V is TRBV4-3; TRBD1 agrees at 10 bases. Unmatched junction bases numbered 4, after V lost 4 bases and J lost 4 bases. The length of the CDR3 is 14 residues. The germline V gene has CDR1 LGHNA and CDR2 YSLEER. DNA of the CDR3: TGCGCCAGCAGCCTGGGACAGGGGAAGTACGAGCAGTACTTC. Its translation is CASSLGQGKYEQYF.

The V gene is TRBV5-6, the J gene TRBJ1-2, with a tentative D call TRBD1 (5 bases). Germline lookup yields CDR1 SGHDT and CDR2 YYEEEE. V was clipped by 0 bases and J by 6 bases, with 9 bases between them. The CDR3 is 13 residues long. Here the CDR3 reads CASSLAGTDGYTF. CDR3 nucleotides: TGTGCCAGCAGCTTGGCGGGGACTGATGGCTACACCTTC. The full variable domain, with the rest looked up from reference TRBV5-6 and TRBJ1-2, is DAGVTQSPTHLIKTRGQQVTLRCSPKSGHDTVSWYQQALGQGPQFIFQYYEEEERQRGNFPDRFSGHQFPNYSSELNVNALLLGDSALYLCASSLAGTDGYTFGSGTRLTVV.

This rearrangement joins TRBV4-1 to TRBJ2-7; D is possibly TRBD2 (7 bases). V dropped 4 bases and J dropped 6 bases, with 19 bases sitting between them. The V gene's germline CDR1 is MGHRA and CDR2 YSYEKL. The CDR3 runs to 15 residues. The CDR3 sequence: CASSLTRGGTREQYF. The CDR3 DNA reads as TGCGCCAGCAGCCTTACAAGGGGGGGAACTCGCGAGCAGTACTTC.

The J gene is TRBJ1-5, the V gene TRBV28; a possible D gene is TRBD1 (6 bases). The CDR3 is 13 residues long. The germline CDR1 and CDR2 sequences are MDHEN and SYDVKM. Trimming stripped 10 bases from V and 4 bases from J, with 14 bases between. DNA for the CDR3: TGTGCCACGACCTGGGGGCCAAATCAGCCCCAGCATTTT. It yields the protein CATTWGPNQPQHF.

The sample holds a few counts of this clone. The chain couples TRBV7-2 to TRBJ2-3; D is uncertain. The germline V and J ends were trimmed by 2 bases and 6 bases, with 6 bases remaining between them. Germline loops: CDR1 SGHTA, CDR2 FQGNSA. CDR3 length: 12 amino acids. CDR3 sequence (DNA): TGTGCCAGCAGCTTATTTCAGGATACGCAGTATTTT. It encodes CASSLFQDTQYF.

The chain has TRBV7-9 and TRBJ2-1; 14 nucleotides line up with TRBD2. The CDR3 extends over 15 amino acids. Germline V gene sequence: CDR1 SEHNR, CDR2 FQNEAQ (reference sequence). V gave up 5 bases and J gave up 9 bases; unmatched junction bases: 6. Written as DNA, the CDR3 is TGTGCCAGCAGCCCGACTAGCGGGAGGGCCTCTGAGCAGTTCTTC. Translated, it gives CASSPTSGRASEQFF.

In its sample, this clone was seen a few times. J is TRBJ1-5 and V is TRBV6-5; no firm D call. In germline, CDR1 is MNHEY, CDR2 SVGAGI. The CDR3 sequence is 14 residues long. V lost 0 bases, J lost 6 bases, and 9 bases lay in between. DNA of the CDR3: TGTGCCAGCAGTTACTCTTACGAGGGTCAGCCCCAGCATTTT. This sequence encodes CASSYSYEGQPQHF.

The chain couples TRBV6-1 to TRBJ2-1; 13 bases fit TRBD2. Germline CDR1 reads MNHNS; CDR2 reads SASEGT. Trimming cost V 4 bases and J 8 bases; bases outside gene matches: 14. The CDR3 has 18 amino acids. CDR3 residues: CASSGLAGGPEGVDEQFF. As DNA, the CDR3 is TGTGCCAGCAGTGGACTAGCGGGAGGCCCCGAAGGCGTAGATGAGCAGTTCTTC.

CDR3 coding DNA: TGTGCCAGCTCACCCGCAGGGTTGACTGAAGCTTTCTTT. This sequence encodes CASSPAGLTEAFF. The chain joins TRBV18 to TRBJ1-1, with D possibly matching TRBD1 (5 bases). Germline CDR1 and CDR2: KGHSH and LQKENI. The V end was cut by 3 bases, the J end by 5 bases, with 10 bases between. There are 13 residues in the CDR3.

The chain uses TRBV10-3 and TRBJ1-2; D possibly corresponds to TRBD1 (6 bases). CDR1 and CDR2 (germline): ENHRY, SYGVKD. Trimming left V 0 bases short and J 6 bases short, with 17 bases between. There are 16 residues in the CDR3. This chain's CDR3 is CAISESQGRPSDGYTF. CDR3 DNA: TGTGCCATCAGTGAGTCGCAGGGGCGCCCCTCAGATGGCTACACCTTC.

The table lists this clone with a few counts. The V and J genes are TRBV19 and TRBJ2-7, with D possibly matching TRBD2 (6 bases). The CDR3 consists of 14 residues. Trimming removed 2 bases from V and 6 bases from J, with 14 bases in between. The germline V gene encodes CDR1 LNHDA and CDR2 SQIVND (reference sequence). The CDR3 nucleotides read TGTGCCAGTAGTATAACGGGAGTGTTTGTCGAGCAGTACTTC. Translating it yields CASSITGVFVEQYF. Drawing the rest from reference TRBV19 and TRBJ2-7, the complete variable domain is DGGITQSPKYLFRKEGQNVTLSCEQNLNHDAMYWYRQDPGQGLRLIYYSQIVNDFQKGDIAEGYSVSREKKESFPLTVTSAQKNPTAFYLCASSITGVFVEQYFGPGTRLTVT.

The CDR3 here is CASSQAGTGNSYEQYF. CDR3 sequence (DNA): TGTGCCAGCAGCCAAGCCGGGACAGGGAATTCCTACGAGCAGTACTTC. This chain links TRBV11-3 with TRBJ2-5; 9 bases agree with TRBD1. The J call may be faulty, since TRBJ2-7 better matches the DNA end. Germline V gene data show CDR1 as SGHNT and CDR2 as YENEEA. This CDR3 has 16 amino acids.

The chain has TRBV30 and TRBJ2-2, with D hard to call. The CDR3 is 13 residues long. Looked up from germline, CDR1 is GTSNPN and CDR2 is SVGIG (reference sequence). The V end was cut by 3 bases, the J end by 3 bases, with 8 bases between. CDR3 region: CAWSVRDTGELFF. In nucleotides, the CDR3 is TGTGCCTGGAGCGTTCGGGACACCGGGGAGCTGTTTTTT.

The CDR3 loop is CASSRVSPRRAGVPDTQYF. The CDR3 DNA reads TGTGCCAGCAGCCGAGTTTCTCCCAGACGGGCGGGAGTACCAGATACGCAGTATTTT. The chain couples TRBV5-8 to TRBJ2-3, with TRBD2 matching 7 bases. The CDR3 loop spans 19 amino acids. From germline, CDR1 is SGHTS and CDR2 YDEGEE. With 4 bases clipped from V and 4 bases from J, the junction kept 21 bases outside the gene matches.

For the CDR3, the DNA is TGTGCCAGCAGCAGGACAGGGGAGTACGAGCAGTACTTC. It yields the protein CASSRTGEYEQYF. The rearrangement links TRBV6-1 to TRBJ2-7; TRBD1 aligns across 9 bases. Germline CDR1 is MNHNS and CDR2 is SASEGT. This CDR3 comprises 13 residues. Trimming took 6 bases from V and 4 from J; bases not matched to a gene: 4.

This clone appeared a few times. Other DNA sequences of this sample code for an identical CDR3. The chain uses TRBV5-4 and TRBJ2-3; TRBD2 aligns across 12 bases. The germline V gene encodes CDR1 SGHNT and CDR2 YYREEE (reference sequence). This CDR3 is built from 15 residues. With V trimmed by 4 bases and J by 3 bases, 3 bases remained unmatched. The CDR3 nucleotides read TGTGCCAGCAGCCCTGGACTAGCGGGAACAGATACGCAGTATTTT. Protein: CASSPGLAGTDTQYF.

This clone was found once. This chain uses TRBV7-8 with TRBJ2-7; TRBD1 matches at 10 bases. The CDR3 contains 14 residues. CDR1 and CDR2 from the germline V gene are SGHVS and FQNEAQ. V lost 7 bases, J lost 3 bases, and 6 bases stayed unmatched. CDR3 sequence reads: CASNHGQGVYEQYF. The CDR3, as DNA: TGTGCCAGCAACCATGGACAGGGGGTCTACGAGCAGTACTTC.

The chain recombines TRBV30 with TRBJ1-2; D possibly corresponds to TRBD1 (5 bases). V shed 0 bases and J shed 7 bases, with 15 bases lying between them. The CDR3 is made up of 14 amino acids. CDR1 is GTSNPN and CDR2 is SVGIG in the germline V gene (reference sequence). CDR3 sequence reads: CAWSVRGGEGGYTF. The CDR3 DNA is TGTGCCTGGAGTGTACGCGGAGGGGAGGGTGGCTACACCTTC.

The chain employs TRBV6-7 and TRBJ1-5, with D unclear. TRBV6-7 is labeled an ORF, and its function is uncertain. The CDR3 has 16 residues. Trimming removed 3 bases at V and 0 bases at J, with 12 bases between. The CDR3 bases are TGTGCCAGCAGTTATCGAGCCGTTTATAGCAATCAGCCCCAGCATTTT. Translated, it gives CASSYRAVYSNQPQHF.

The chain has TRBV5-6 and TRBJ1-5, with TRBD1 as a possible D gene (6 bases). V was shortened by 2 bases and J by 4 bases, with 25 bases between the two germline ends. The CDR3 covers 19 residues. Germline V gene lookup returns CDR1 SGHDT and CDR2 YYEEEE. CDR3 region: CASSFYAERLTTGNQPQHF. In nucleotides, the CDR3 is TGTGCCAGCAGCTTTTACGCAGAGCGACTCACAACAGGGAATCAGCCCCAGCATTTT.

V and J are TRBV5-1 and TRBJ1-1; D may be TRBD1 (5 bases). Deletions cut 5 bases from V and 1 base from J, with 12 bases between. This CDR3 has 14 residues. Germline-derived CDR1 and CDR2 are SGHRS and YFSETQ. The CDR3 loop reads CASSIGGGNTEAFF. CDR3 DNA: TGCGCCAGCAGTATCGGGGGGGGGAACACTGAAGCTTTCTTT. Complete variable domain (other parts from reference TRBV5-1 and TRBJ1-1): KAGVTQTPRYLIKTRGQQVTLSCSPISGHRSVSWYQQTPGQGLQFLFEYFSETQRNKGNFPGRFSGRQFSNSRSEMNVSTLELGDSALYLCASSIGGGNTEAFFGQGTRLTVV.

The chain links TRBV5-1 to TRBJ1-4; D may be TRBD1 (5 bases). The CDR3 length is 14 residues. Deletions cut 4 bases from V and 6 bases from J, with 13 bases between. The germline gives CDR1 SGHRS, CDR2 YFSETQ. The CDR3 is CASSDGGVHEKLFF. The CDR3, as DNA: TGCGCCAGCAGCGATGGGGGGGTTCATGAAAAACTGTTTTTT.

In this sample, this clone turned up a few times. CDR3 amino acids: CASSMTGFNYGYTF. CDR3 sequence (DNA): TGTGCCAGCAGTATGACAGGTTTTAACTATGGCTACACCTTC. The rearrangement links TRBV6-6 to TRBJ1-2, with a weak D call TRBD1 (6 bases). The CDR3 is 14 residues long. Per the germline V gene, CDR1 is MNHNY and CDR2 is SVGAGI (reference sequence). With 5 bases removed from V and 1 base from J, the gap between germline ends came to 11 bases.

The chain has TRBV12-1 and TRBJ2-1; the table calls TRBD2, which could not be checked here. TRBV12-1 represents a pseudogene. The CDR3 is 13 residues long. The CDR3, as DNA: TGTGCCAGCCGTAGTAGCGGTAACAATGAGCAGTTCTTC. As protein: CASRSSGNNEQFF.